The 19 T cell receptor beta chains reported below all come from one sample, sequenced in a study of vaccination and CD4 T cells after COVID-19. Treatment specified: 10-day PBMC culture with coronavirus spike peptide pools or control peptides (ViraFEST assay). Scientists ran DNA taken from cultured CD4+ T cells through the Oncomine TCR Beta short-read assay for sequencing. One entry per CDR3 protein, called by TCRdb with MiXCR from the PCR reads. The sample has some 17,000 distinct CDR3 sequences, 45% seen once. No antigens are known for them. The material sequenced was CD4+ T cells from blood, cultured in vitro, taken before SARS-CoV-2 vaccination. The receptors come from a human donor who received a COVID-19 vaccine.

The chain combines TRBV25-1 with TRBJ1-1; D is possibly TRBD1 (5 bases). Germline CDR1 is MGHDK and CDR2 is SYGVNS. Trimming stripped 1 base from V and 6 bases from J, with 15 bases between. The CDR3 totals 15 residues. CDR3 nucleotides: TGTGCCAGCAGTGAATCCCCAGGGTTCATCGCTGAAGCTTTCTTT. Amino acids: CASSESPGFIAEAFF.

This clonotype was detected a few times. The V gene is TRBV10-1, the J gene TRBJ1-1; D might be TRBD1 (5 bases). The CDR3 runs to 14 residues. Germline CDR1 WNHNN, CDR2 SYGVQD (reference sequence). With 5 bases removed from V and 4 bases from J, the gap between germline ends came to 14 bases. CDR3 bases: TGCGCCAGCAGTATCGGGGGTGGTGGCACTGAAGCTTTCTTT. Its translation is CASSIGGGGTEAFF.

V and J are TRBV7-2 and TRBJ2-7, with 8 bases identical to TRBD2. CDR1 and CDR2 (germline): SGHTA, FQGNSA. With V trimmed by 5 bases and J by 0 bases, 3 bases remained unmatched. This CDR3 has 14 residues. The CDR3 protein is CASSRLAFSYEQYF. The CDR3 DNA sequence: TGTGCCAGCAGCCGACTAGCGTTCTCCTACGAGCAGTACTTC.

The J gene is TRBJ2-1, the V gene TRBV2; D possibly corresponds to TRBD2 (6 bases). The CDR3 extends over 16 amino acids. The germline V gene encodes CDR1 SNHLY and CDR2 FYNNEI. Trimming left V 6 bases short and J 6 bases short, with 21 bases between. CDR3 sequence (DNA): TGTGCCAGCAGCGACCCTTTGAGGGGAGGCCTCAATGAGCAGTTCTTC. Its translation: CASSDPLRGGLNEQFF.

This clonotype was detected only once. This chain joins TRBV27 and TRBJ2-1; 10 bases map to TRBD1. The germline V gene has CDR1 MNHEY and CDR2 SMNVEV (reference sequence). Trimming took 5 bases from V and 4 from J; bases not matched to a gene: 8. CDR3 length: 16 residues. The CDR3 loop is CASSQRQGAAYNEQFF. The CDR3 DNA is TGTGCCAGCAGTCAACGACAGGGGGCTGCTTACAATGAGCAGTTCTTC.

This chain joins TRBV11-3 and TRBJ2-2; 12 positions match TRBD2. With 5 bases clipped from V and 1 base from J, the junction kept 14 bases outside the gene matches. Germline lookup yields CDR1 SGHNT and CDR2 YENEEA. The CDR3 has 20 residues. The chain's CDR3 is CASSAIGLAGSLLNTGELFF. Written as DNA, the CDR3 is TGTGCCAGCAGCGCAATTGGACTAGCGGGGTCCCTTTTGAACACCGGGGAGCTGTTTTTT.

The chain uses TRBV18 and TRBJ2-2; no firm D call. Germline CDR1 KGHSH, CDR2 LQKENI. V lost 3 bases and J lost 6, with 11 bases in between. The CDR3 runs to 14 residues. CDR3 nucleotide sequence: TGTGCCAGCTCACCCACCTCCCAGGCCGGGGAGCTGTTTTTT. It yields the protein CASSPTSQAGELFF.

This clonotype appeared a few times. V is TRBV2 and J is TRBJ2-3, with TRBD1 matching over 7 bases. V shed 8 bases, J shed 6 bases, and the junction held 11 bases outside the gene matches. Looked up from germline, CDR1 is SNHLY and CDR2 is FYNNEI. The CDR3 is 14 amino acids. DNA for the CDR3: TGTGCCAGCCTAAGGACAGGTCCGGGGGATACGCAGTATTTT. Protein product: CASLRTGPGDTQYF.

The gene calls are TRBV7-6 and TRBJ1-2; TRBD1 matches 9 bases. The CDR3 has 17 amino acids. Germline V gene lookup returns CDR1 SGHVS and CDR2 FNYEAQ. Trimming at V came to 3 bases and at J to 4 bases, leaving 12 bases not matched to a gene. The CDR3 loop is CASSFGPGQGRGYGYTF. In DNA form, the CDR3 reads TGTGCCAGCAGCTTTGGCCCGGGACAGGGACGGGGCTATGGCTACACCTTC.

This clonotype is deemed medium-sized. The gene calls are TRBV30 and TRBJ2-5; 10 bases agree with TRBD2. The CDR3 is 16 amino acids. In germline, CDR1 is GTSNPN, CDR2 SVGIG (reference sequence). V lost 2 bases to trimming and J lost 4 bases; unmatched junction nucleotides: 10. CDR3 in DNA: TGTGCCTGGAGTCCCTCGGTAGCGGGGGGTGTAGAGACCCAGTACTTC. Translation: CAWSPSVAGGVETQYF.

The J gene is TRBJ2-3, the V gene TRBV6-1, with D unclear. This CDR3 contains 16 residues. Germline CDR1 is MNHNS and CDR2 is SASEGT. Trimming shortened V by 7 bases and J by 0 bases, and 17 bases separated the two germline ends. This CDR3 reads CASTQTHRASTDTQYF. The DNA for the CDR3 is TGTGCCAGCACTCAGACCCACCGTGCTAGCACAGATACGCAGTATTTT.

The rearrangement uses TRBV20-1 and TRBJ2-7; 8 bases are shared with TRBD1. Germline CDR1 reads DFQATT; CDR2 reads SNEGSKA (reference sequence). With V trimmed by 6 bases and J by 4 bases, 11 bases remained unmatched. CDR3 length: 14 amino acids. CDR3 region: CSAEPDRGEYEQYF. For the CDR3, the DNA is TGCAGTGCCGAGCCTGACAGGGGAGAGTACGAGCAGTACTTC.

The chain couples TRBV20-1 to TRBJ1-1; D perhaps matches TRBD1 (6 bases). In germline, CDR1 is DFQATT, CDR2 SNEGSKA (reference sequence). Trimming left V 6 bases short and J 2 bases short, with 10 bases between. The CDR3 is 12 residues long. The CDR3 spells CSAGQPNTEAFF. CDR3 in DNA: TGCAGTGCAGGACAGCCTAACACTGAAGCTTTCTTT.

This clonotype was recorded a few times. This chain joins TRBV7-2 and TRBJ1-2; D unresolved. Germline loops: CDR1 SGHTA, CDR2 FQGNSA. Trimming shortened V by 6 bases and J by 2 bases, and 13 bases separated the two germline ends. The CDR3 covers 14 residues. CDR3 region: CASSFRVVNYGYTF. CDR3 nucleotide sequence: TGTGCCAGCAGTTTCCGGGTCGTAAACTATGGCTACACCTTC.

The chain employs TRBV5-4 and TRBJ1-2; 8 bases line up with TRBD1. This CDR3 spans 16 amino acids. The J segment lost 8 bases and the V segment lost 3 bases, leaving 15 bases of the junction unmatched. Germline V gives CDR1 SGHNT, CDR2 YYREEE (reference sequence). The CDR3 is CASSSQKDRGVKGYTF. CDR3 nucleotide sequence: TGTGCCAGCAGCTCCCAAAAAGACAGGGGAGTAAAGGGCTACACCTTC. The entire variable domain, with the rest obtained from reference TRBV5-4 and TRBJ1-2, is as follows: ETGVTQSPTHLIKTRGQQVTLRCSSQSGHNTVSWYQQALGQGPQFIFQYYREEENGRGNFPPRFSGLQFPNYSSELNVNALELDDSALYLCASSSQKDRGVKGYTFGSGTRLTVV.

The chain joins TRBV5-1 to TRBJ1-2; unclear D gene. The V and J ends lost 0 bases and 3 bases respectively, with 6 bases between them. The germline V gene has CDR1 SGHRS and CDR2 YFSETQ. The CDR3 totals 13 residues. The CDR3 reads CASSLEPDYGYTF. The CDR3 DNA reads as TGCGCCAGCAGCTTGGAGCCGGACTATGGCTACACCTTC. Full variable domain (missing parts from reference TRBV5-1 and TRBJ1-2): KAGVTQTPRYLIKTRGQQVTLSCSPISGHRSVSWYQQTPGQGLQFLFEYFSETQRNKGNFPGRFSGRQFSNSRSEMNVSTLELGDSALYLCASSLEPDYGYTFGSGTRLTVV.

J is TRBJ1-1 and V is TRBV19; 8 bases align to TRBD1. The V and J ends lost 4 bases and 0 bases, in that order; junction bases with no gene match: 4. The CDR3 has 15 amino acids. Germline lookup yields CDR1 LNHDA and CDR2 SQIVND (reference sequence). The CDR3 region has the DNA TGTGCCAGTAGTACCGGACAGGGAATGAACACTGAAGCTTTCTTT. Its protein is CASSTGQGMNTEAFF.

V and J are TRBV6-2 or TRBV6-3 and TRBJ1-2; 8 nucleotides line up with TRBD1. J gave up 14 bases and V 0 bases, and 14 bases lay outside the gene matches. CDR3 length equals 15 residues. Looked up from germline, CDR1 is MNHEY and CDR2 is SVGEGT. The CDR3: CASSYSGTGPPRGTF. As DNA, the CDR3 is TGTGCCAGCAGTTACTCGGGGACAGGACCTCCAAGAGGAACCTTC.

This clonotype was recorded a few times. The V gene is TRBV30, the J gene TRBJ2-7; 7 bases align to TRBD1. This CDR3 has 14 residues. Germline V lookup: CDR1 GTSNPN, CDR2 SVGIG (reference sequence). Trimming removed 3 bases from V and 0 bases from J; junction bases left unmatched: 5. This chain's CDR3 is CAWSNRGGSYEQYF. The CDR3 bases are TGTGCCTGGAGCAACAGGGGTGGCTCCTACGAGCAGTACTTC. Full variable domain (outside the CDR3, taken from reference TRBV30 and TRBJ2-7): SQTIHQWPATLVQPVGSPLSLECTVEGTSNPNLYWYRQAAGRGLQLLFYSVGIGQISSEVPQNLSASRPQDRQFILSSKKLLLSDSGFYLCAWSNRGGSYEQYFGPGTRLTVT.